One sample yielded the 12 T cell receptor beta chains listed below, sequenced in a study of blood T cell repertoires in COVID-19. Here immunoSEQ multiplex PCR was the method, and the copy in TCRdb shows in-frame clones only, minus some. The sample holds just over 50,000 clones, approximately 84% seen once. Source material: peripheral blood. The receptor set was obtained from a man between 65 and 79 years old with acute or convalescent COVID-19.

The chain recombines TRBV19 with TRBJ1-3, with TRBD1 identical over 7 bases. The J segment lost 1 base and the V segment lost 6 bases, leaving 9 bases of the junction unmatched. The length of the CDR3 is 16 residues. Germline lookup yields CDR1 LNHDA and CDR2 SQIVND (reference sequence). The CDR3 reads CASRTVDRASGNTIYF. DNA of the CDR3: TGTGCCAGTAGGACCGTCGACAGGGCGTCTGGAAACACCATATATTTT. The entire variable domain, with the rest obtained from reference TRBV19 and TRBJ1-3, is as follows: DGGITQSPKYLFRKEGQNVTLSCEQNLNHDAMYWYRQDPGQGLRLIYYSQIVNDFQKGDIAEGYSVSREKKESFPLTVTSAQKNPTAFYLCASRTVDRASGNTIYFGEGSWLTVV.

The chain recombines TRBV6-2 or TRBV6-3 with TRBJ1-2; no reliable D call. The CDR3 has 15 residues. Trimming cost V 0 bases and J 0 bases, with 8 bases left between them. Germline V lookup: CDR1 MNHEY, CDR2 SVGEGT. The CDR3 loop reads CASSYSVSANYGYTF. CDR3 in DNA: TGTGCCAGCAGTTACTCGGTGTCAGCTAACTATGGCTACACCTTC.

The chain combines TRBV28 with TRBJ2-3; D may be TRBD2 (7 bases). The CDR3 totals 15 residues. Germline values: CDR1 MDHEN, CDR2 SYDVKM. Trimming shortened V by 7 bases and J by 8 bases, and 22 bases separated the two germline ends. The CDR3 here is CASILGGQAGGTQYF. The CDR3 bases are TGTGCCAGCATCCTCGGGGGGCAGGCAGGAGGTACGCAGTATTTT.

The chain links TRBV19 to TRBJ1-1, with 11 positions matching TRBD1. The germline V gene has CDR1 LNHDA and CDR2 SQIVND (reference sequence). The J segment lost 10 bases and the V segment lost 3 bases, leaving 1 base of the junction unmatched. The CDR3 length is 12 residues. CDR3 protein: CASSMGTGGAFF. The CDR3 nucleotides read TGTGCCAGTAGTATGGGGACAGGGGGAGCTTTCTTT. Using reference TRBV19 and TRBJ1-1 for the parts outside the CDR3, the full variable domain is DGGITQSPKYLFRKEGQNVTLSCEQNLNHDAMYWYRQDPGQGLRLIYYSQIVNDFQKGDIAEGYSVSREKKESFPLTVTSAQKNPTAFYLCASSMGTGGAFFGQGTRLTVV.

The rearrangement links TRBV2 to TRBJ2-5; weak D call: TRBD1 (5 bases). The germline V gene has CDR1 SNHLY and CDR2 FYNNEI. This CDR3 has 14 amino acids. V shed 5 bases and J shed 1 base, with 11 bases lying between them. For the CDR3, the DNA is TGTGCCAGCAGTCCTTTAGGGGCCCAAGAGACCCAGTACTTC. This translates into CASSPLGAQETQYF.

The chain recombines TRBV5-4 with TRBJ1-4, with TRBD1 matching 11 bases. With 4 bases clipped from V and 6 bases from J, the junction kept 5 bases outside the gene matches. This CDR3 spans 15 amino acids. Germline CDR1 and CDR2: SGHNT and YYREEE (reference sequence). The CDR3 sequence: CASSQPGQGDEKLFF. CDR3 in DNA: TGTGCCAGCAGCCAGCCGGGACAGGGGGATGAAAAACTGTTTTTT.

The chain carries TRBV29-1 and TRBJ1-1; 7 bases are a match to TRBD1. CDR3 size: 13 residues. Trimming at V came to 6 bases and at J to 1 base, leaving 5 bases not matched to a gene. Germline V gives CDR1 SQVTM, CDR2 ANQGSEA. CDR3 region: CSVLRDRNTEAFF. The CDR3 DNA is TGCAGCGTACTCCGGGACAGGAACACTGAAGCTTTCTTT.

CDR3: CASSLHVNTEAFF. Here the CDR3 DNA reads TGTGCCAGCTCACTCCATGTGAACACTGAAGCTTTCTTT. V and J are TRBV18 and TRBJ1-1; D unresolved. Per germline, CDR1 KGHSH and CDR2 LQKENI. V shed 4 bases and J shed 0 bases, with 6 bases lying between them. The CDR3 has 13 amino acids. Full variable domain (outside the CDR3, taken from reference TRBV18 and TRBJ1-1): NAGVMQNPRHLVRRRGQEARLRCSPMKGHSHVYWYRQLPEEGLKFMVYLQKENIIDESGMPKERFSAEFPKEGPSILRIQQVVRGDSAAYFCASSLHVNTEAFFGQGTRLTVV.

The chain couples TRBV9 to TRBJ2-3; D gene unclear. Germline lookup yields CDR1 SGDLS and CDR2 YYNGEE. The CDR3 spans 16 residues. Trimming took off 0 bases at V and 1 base at J, with 12 bases between the two ends. DNA for the CDR3: TGTGCCAGCAGCGTAGTACCCAGCGTAGGCACAGATACGCAGTATTTT. This gives the protein CASSVVPSVGTDTQYF.

The chain couples TRBV14 to TRBJ2-1; 9 bases match TRBD2. The ends lost 3 bases at V and 3 bases at J; junction bases unmatched: 6. This CDR3 region has 16 residues. Looked up from germline, CDR1 is SGHDN and CDR2 is FVKESK. Here the CDR3 reads CASSHLGLAVYNEQFF. The CDR3 nucleotides read TGTGCCAGCAGCCACTTGGGACTAGCTGTCTACAATGAGCAGTTCTTC.

V and J are TRBV29-1 and TRBJ1-2; D gene unclear. This CDR3 is 15 amino acids long. V lost 0 bases and J lost 8, with 19 bases in between. The V gene's germline CDR1 is SQVTM and CDR2 ANQGSEA. CDR3 coding DNA: TGCAGCGTTGAAGATTTCAGGAGGGCGACTTGGGGCTACACCTTC. Translated: CSVEDFRRATWGYTF.

The rearrangement uses TRBV2 and TRBJ1-2; D remains unclear. The CDR3 is 18 residues long. V was cut by 4 bases and J by 5 bases, with 26 bases left in between. Germline V gene lookup returns CDR1 SNHLY and CDR2 FYNNEI. CDR3 sequence (DNA): TGTGCCAGCAGTGTTAGTGGCGAGAGGGTGCCTTTTGTGTATGGCTACACCTTC. Encoded protein: CASSVSGERVPFVYGYTF.